The clone carrying this T cell receptor beta chain has a single count. This specimen belongs to a study of OX40 agonist ivuxolimab in advanced cancers. The CDR3 extends over 15 amino acids. Germline loops: CDR1 SGHRS, CDR2 YFSETQ. Trimming cost V 0 bases and J 1 base, with 10 bases left between them. Some clones are missing from TCRdb's copy, which holds only in-frame ones; the method was immunoSEQ multiplex PCR. Of some 14,000 clones in the sample, 65% to 85% were seen once. The material sequenced was CD4+ or CD8+ T cells sorted from blood, taken in a trial of the OX40 agonist ivuxolimab. The TCR sequence derives from an adult with an advanced solid tumor such as melanoma, head and neck, liver or kidney cancer. The rearrangement joins TRBV5-1 to TRBJ1-1; D call uncertain. The CDR3 sequence is CASSLGWAGNTEAFF. The CDR3 DNA reads TGCGCCAGCAGCTTGGGATGGGCTGGGAACACTGAAGCTTTCTTT.